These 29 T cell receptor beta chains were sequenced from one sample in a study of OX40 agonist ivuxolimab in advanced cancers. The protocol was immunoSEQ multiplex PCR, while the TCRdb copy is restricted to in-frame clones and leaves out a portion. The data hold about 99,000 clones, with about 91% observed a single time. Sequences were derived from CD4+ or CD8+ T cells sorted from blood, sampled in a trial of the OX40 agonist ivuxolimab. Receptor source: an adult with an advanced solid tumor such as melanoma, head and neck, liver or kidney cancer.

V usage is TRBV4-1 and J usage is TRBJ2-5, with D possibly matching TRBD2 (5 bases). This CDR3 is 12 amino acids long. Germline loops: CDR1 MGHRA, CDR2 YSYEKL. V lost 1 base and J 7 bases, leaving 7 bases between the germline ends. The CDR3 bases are TGCGCCAGCAGCCAAGTTGAGGGGACCCAGTACTTC. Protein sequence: CASSQVEGTQYF.

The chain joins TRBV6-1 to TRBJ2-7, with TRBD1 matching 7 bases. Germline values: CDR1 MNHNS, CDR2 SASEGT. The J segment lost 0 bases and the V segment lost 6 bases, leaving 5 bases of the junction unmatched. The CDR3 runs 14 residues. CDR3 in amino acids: CASSLQGVSYEQYF. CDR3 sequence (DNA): TGTGCCAGCAGCCTTCAGGGGGTCTCCTACGAGCAGTACTTC.

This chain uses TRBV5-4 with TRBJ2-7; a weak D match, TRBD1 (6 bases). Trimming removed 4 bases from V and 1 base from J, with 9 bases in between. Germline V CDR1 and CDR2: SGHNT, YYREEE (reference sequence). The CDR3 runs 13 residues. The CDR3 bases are TGTGCCAGCAGCGTGGACAGATCCTACGAGCAGTACTTC. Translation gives CASSVDRSYEQYF.

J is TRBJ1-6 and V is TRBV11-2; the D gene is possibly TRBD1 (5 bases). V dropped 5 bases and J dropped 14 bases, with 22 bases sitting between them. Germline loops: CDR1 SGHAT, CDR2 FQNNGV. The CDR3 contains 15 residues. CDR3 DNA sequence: TGTGCCAGCAGCCAGTCCAGCTGGGGCAAAATTGCCCTCCACTTT. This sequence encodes CASSQSSWGKIALHF.

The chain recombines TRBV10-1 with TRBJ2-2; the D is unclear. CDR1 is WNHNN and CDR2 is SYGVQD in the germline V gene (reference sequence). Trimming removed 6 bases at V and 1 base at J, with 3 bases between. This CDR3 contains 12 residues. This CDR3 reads CASSRNTGELFF. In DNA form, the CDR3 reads TGCGCCAGCAGCAGGAACACCGGGGAGCTGTTTTTT.

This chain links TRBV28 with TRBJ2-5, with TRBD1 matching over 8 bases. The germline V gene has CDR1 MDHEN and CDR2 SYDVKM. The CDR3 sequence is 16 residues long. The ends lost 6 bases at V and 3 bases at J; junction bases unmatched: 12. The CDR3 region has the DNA TGTGCCAGCAGCCTCGGACAGGGAATGGTGAAAGAGACCCAGTACTTC. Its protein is CASSLGQGMVKETQYF.

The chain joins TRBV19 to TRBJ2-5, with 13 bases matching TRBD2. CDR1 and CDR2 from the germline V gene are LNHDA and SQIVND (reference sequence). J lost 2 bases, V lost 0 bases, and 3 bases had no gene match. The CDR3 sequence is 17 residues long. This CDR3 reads CASSIEGGLAGQETQYF. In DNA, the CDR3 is TGTGCCAGTAGTATAGAGGGGGGACTAGCGGGGCAAGAGACCCAGTACTTC.

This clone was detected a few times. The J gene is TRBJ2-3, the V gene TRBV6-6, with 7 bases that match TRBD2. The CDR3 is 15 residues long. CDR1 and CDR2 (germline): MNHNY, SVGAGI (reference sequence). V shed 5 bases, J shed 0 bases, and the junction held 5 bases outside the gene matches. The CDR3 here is CASSKAGTSTDTQYF. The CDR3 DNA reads TGTGCCAGCAGTAAAGCGGGAACTAGCACAGATACGCAGTATTTT.

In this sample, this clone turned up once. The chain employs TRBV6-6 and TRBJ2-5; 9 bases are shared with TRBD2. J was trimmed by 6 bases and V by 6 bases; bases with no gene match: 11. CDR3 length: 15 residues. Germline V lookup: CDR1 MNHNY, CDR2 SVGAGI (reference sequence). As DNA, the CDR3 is TGTGCCAGCAGCCCTGGGACTAGCCGGAGGAAGACCCAGTACTTC. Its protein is CASSPGTSRRKTQYF.

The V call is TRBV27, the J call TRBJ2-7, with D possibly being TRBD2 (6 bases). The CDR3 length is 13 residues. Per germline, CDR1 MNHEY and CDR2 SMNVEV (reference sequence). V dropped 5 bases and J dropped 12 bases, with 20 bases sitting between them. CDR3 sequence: CASSTRTGGVPYF. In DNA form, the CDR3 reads TGTGCCAGCAGTACTCGGACCGGGGGAGTTCCGTACTTC.

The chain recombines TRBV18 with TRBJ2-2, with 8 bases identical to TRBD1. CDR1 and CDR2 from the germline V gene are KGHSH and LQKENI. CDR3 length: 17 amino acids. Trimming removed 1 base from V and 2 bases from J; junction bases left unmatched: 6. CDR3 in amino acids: CASSPRNQGANTGELFF. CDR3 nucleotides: TGTGCCAGCTCACCACGAAACCAGGGGGCCAACACCGGGGAGCTGTTTTTT.

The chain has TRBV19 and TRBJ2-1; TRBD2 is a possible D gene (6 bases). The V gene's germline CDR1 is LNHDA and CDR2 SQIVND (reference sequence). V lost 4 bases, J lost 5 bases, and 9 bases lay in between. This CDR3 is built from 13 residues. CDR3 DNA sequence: TGTGCCAGTAGTAGCGGGACTCACAATGAGCAGTTCTTC. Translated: CASSSGTHNEQFF.

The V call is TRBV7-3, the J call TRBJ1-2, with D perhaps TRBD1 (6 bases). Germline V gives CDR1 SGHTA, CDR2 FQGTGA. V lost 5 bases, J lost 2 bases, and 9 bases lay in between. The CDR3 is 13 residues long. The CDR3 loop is CASSPDRNYGYTF. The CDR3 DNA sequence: TGTGCCAGCAGCCCTGACAGGAACTATGGCTACACCTTC.

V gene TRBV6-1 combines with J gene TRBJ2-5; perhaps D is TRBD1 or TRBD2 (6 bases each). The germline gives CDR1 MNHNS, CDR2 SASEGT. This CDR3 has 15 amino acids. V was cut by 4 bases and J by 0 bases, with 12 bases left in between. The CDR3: CASSGRGLYQETQYF. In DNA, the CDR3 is TGTGCCAGCAGTGGCCGGGGGCTTTACCAAGAGACCCAGTACTTC.

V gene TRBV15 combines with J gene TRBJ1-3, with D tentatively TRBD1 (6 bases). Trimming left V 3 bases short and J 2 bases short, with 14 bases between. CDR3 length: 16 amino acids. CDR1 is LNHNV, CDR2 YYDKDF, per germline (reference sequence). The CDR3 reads CATSRGLAGAGNTIYF. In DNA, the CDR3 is TGTGCCACCAGCAGGGGCTTGGCAGGGGCTGGAAACACCATATATTTT.

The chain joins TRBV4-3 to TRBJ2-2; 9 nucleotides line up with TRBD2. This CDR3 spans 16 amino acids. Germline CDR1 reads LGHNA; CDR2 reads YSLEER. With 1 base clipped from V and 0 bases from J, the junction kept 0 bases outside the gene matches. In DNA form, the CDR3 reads TGCGCCAGCAGCCAAGCTAGCGGGGCGAACACCGGGGAGCTGTTTTTT. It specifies CASSQASGANTGELFF.

This chain's CDR3 is CASSIEEGLAYNEQFF. CDR3 bases: TGTGCCAGTAGTATAGAGGAGGGACTAGCCTACAATGAGCAGTTCTTC. The V and J genes are TRBV19 and TRBJ2-1, with 8 bases identical to TRBD2. From germline, CDR1 is LNHDA and CDR2 SQIVND (reference sequence). The CDR3 totals 16 residues. J was trimmed by 2 bases and V by 0 bases; bases with no gene match: 3.

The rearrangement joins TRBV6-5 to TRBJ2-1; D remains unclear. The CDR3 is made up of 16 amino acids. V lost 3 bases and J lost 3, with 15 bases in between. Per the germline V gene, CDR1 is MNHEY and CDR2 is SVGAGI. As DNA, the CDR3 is TGTGCCAGCAGTTATCGTGTCTGGGGTTACTACAATGAGCAGTTCTTC. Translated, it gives CASSYRVWGYYNEQFF.

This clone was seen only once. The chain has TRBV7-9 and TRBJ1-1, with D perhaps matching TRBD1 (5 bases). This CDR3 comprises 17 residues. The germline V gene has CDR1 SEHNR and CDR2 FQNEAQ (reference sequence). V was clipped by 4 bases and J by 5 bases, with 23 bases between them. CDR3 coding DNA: TGTGCCAGCAGCTCAATATTAAGCCTCGGGCAGGGAACTGAAGCTTTCTTT. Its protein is CASSSILSLGQGTEAFF.

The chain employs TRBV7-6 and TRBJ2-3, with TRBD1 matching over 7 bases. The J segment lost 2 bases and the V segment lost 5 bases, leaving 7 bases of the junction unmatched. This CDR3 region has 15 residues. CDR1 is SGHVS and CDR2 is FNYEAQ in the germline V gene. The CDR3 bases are TGTGCCAGCAGCCTAGGGACAGAATCCACAGATACGCAGTATTTT. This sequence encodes CASSLGTESTDTQYF.

The CDR3: CASSPRQVEKLFF. CDR3 nucleotide sequence: TGTGCCAGCAGTCCGCGACAGGTAGAAAAACTGTTTTTT. This rearrangement joins TRBV27 to TRBJ1-4, with D possibly being TRBD1 (6 bases). Germline CDR1 is MNHEY and CDR2 is SMNVEV (reference sequence). CDR3 length: 13 amino acids. V was pared by 5 bases and J by 8 bases, with 12 bases between.

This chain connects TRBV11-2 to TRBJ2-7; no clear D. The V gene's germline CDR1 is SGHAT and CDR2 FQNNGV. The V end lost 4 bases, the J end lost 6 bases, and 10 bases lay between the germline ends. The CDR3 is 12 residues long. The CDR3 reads CASSSLHGEQYF. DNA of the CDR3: TGTGCCAGCAGCTCTCTCCACGGCGAGCAGTACTTC.

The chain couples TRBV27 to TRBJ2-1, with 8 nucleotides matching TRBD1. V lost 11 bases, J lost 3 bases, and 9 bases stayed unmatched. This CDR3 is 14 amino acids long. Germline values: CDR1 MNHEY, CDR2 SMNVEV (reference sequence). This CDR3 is CASRWDRSYNEQFF. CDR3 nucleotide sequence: TGTGCCTCAAGGTGGGACAGGAGCTACAATGAGCAGTTCTTC.

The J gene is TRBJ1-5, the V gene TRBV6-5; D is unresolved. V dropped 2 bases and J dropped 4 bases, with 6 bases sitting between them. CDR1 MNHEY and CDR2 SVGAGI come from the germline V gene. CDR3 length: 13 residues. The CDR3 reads CASSYKGNQPQHF. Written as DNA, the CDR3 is TGTGCCAGCAGTTACAAAGGGAATCAGCCCCAGCATTTT.

In nucleotides, the CDR3 is TGTGCCAGCAGCTTGTATCGGGGGGCTAACTATGGCTACACCTTC. Translated, it gives CASSLYRGANYGYTF. This chain links TRBV5-4 with TRBJ1-2; D is perhaps TRBD1 (5 bases). V was clipped by 1 base and J by 0 bases, with 10 bases between them. The germline V gene encodes CDR1 SGHNT and CDR2 YYREEE (reference sequence). The CDR3 totals 15 residues.

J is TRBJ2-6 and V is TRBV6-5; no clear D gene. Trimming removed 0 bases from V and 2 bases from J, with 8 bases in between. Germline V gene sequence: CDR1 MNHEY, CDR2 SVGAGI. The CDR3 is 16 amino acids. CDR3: CASSYSSRAGANVLTF. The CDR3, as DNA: TGTGCCAGCAGTTACTCAAGCCGGGCTGGGGCCAACGTCCTGACTTTC.

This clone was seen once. CDR3 residues: CSVLGEYEQFF. The CDR3 nucleotides read TGCAGCGTTCTTGGGGAGTATGAGCAGTTCTTC. J is TRBJ2-1 and V is TRBV29-1; TRBD2 is a possible D gene (5 bases). Germline V gene data show CDR1 as SQVTM and CDR2 as ANQGSEA. The CDR3 loop spans 11 amino acids. V was trimmed by 5 bases and J by 8 bases, leaving 10 bases between them.

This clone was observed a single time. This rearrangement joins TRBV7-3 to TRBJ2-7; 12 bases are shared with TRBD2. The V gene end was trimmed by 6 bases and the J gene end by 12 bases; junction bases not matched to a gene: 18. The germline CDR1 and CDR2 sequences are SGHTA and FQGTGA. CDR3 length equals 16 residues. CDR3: CASSPHRLAGDPRLYF. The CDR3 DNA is TGTGCCAGCAGTCCTCACAGACTAGCGGGAGATCCGCGGCTGTACTTC.

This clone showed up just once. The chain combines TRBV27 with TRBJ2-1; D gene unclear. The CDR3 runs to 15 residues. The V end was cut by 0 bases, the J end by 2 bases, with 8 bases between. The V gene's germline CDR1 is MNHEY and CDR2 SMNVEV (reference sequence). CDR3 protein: CASSLSVQPYNEQFF. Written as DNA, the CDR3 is TGTGCCAGCAGTTTATCGGTACAGCCCTACAATGAGCAGTTCTTC.